This T cell receptor beta chain came from a study of shared clonotypes between healthy human individuals. The assay was immunoSEQ multiplex PCR, and TCRdb's table has in-frame clones only and misses some. The table shows 2.3 million or so clones, with over 90% occurring only once. All participating donors were Caucasian adults from Nashville, Tennessee. CDR1 and CDR2 (germline): SNHLY, FYNNEI. V was cut by 6 bases and J by 0 bases, with 12 bases left in between. CDR3 length: 15 amino acids. The receptor was isolated from a man aged 18 to 29 in good health. Some clones in this sample may be carry-over from other donors' samples. The chain carries TRBV2 and TRBJ2-1, with a weak D call TRBD2 (5 bases). The sequenced material came from naive CD4+ T cells from PBMCs. The sample's subset: CD45RA+ positively selected. CDR3 residues: CASRGGSSSYNEQFF. The CDR3 DNA sequence: TGTGCCAGCAGGGGCGGGTCCAGCTCCTACAATGAGCAGTTCTTC.